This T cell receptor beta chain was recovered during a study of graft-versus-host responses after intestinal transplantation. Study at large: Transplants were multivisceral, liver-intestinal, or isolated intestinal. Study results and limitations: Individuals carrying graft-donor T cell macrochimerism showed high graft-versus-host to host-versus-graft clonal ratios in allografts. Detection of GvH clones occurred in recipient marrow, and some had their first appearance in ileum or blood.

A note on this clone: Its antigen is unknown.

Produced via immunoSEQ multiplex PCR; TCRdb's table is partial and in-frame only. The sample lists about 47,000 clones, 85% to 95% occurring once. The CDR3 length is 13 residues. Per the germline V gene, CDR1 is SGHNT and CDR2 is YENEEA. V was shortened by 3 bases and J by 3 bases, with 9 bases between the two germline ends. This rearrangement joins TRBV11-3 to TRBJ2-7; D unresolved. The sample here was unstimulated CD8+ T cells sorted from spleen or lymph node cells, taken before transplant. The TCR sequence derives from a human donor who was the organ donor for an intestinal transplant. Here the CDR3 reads CASSLTQVYEQYF. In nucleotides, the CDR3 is TGTGCCAGCAGCTTGACGCAGGTCTACGAGCAGTACTTC.